These 14 T cell receptor beta chains were sequenced from one sample in a study of cytomegalovirus exposure and HLA in healthy donors. The assay was immunoSEQ multiplex PCR, and TCRdb's table has in-frame clones only and misses some. The sample records over 200,000 clones, around 86% being singletons. The sample taken for sequencing was PBMCs. Source of these receptors: a woman in her late teens or twenties in good health and CMV-seropositive.

The genes are TRBV4-1 and TRBJ2-1; TRBD2 agrees at 9 bases. CDR3 length: 17 residues. V was pared by 3 bases and J by 7 bases, with 13 bases of the junction left unmatched. Germline V lookup: CDR1 MGHRA, CDR2 YSYEKL. As DNA, the CDR3 is TGCGCCAGCAGCCATGCCCGGGGCGGTGCGGGAGGGAATGAGCAGTTCTTC. Encoded protein: CASSHARGGAGGNEQFF.

The chain joins TRBV6-4 to TRBJ2-1, with 8 bases aligning to TRBD2. The CDR3 length is 15 residues. Germline V gene data show CDR1 as MRHNA and CDR2 as SNTAGT. V lost 2 bases and J lost 5; bases outside the gene matches: 5. The DNA of the CDR3 is TGTGCCAGCAGTGACACAAGCGGGGGCCACAATGAGCAGTTCTTC. It codes for CASSDTSGGHNEQFF.

The V and J genes are TRBV15 and TRBJ2-5, with TRBD1 matching over 8 bases. Germline CDR1 reads LNHNV; CDR2 reads YYDKDF (reference sequence). V lost 1 base, J lost 5 bases, and 9 bases stayed unmatched. The CDR3 has 16 residues. Here the CDR3 reads CATSRVDRDIGETQYF. CDR3 nucleotides: TGTGCCACCAGCAGAGTGGACAGGGATATCGGGGAGACCCAGTACTTC.

This rearrangement joins TRBV5-1 to TRBJ2-7; the match to TRBD2 covers 10 bases. V was clipped by 4 bases and J by 1 base; unmatched bases: 5. The CDR3 totals 15 residues. Germline values: CDR1 SGHRS, CDR2 YFSETQ. The CDR3 DNA follows: TGCGCCAGCAGCGGTGGGACTAGCGTGTCCTACGAGCAGTACTTC. Protein sequence: CASSGGTSVSYEQYF.

The chain joins TRBV4-2 to TRBJ1-1; 9 bases are a match to TRBD1. The germline gives CDR1 LGHNA, CDR2 YNFKEQ. CDR3 size: 20 residues. V was pared by 0 bases and J by 3 bases, with 17 bases of the junction left unmatched. The CDR3 DNA sequence: TGTGCCAGCAGCCAAGATCCCGGGTCGGGCTTTGGACAGGGGTACACTGAAGCTTTCTTT. Translation gives CASSQDPGSGFGQGYTEAFF.

The rearrangement joins TRBV2 to TRBJ2-2, with a tentative D call TRBD1 (5 bases). The CDR3 is 13 amino acids. Trimming pared 6 bases from V and 5 bases from J, leaving 10 bases between. Germline assignment: CDR1 SNHLY and CDR2 FYNNEI. CDR3 bases: TGTGCCAGCAGGGCAGGGCATACCGGGGAGCTGTTTTTT. This sequence encodes CASRAGHTGELFF. The complete variable domain, with remaining parts taken from reference TRBV2 and TRBJ2-2, reads EPEVTQTPSHQVTQMGQEVILRCVPISNHLYFYWYRQILGQKVEFLVSFYNNEISEKSEIFDDQFSVERPDGSNFTLKIRSTKLEDSAMYFCASRAGHTGELFFGEGSRLTVL.

The V and J genes are TRBV28 and TRBJ1-5; D unclear. V lost 3 bases and J 5 bases, leaving 11 bases between the germline ends. This CDR3 contains 14 residues. CDR1 is MDHEN and CDR2 is SYDVKM in the germline V gene. The DNA of the CDR3 is TGTGCCAGCAGTTTCAGACAAAGCTATCAGCCCCAGCATTTT. Translating it yields CASSFRQSYQPQHF.

The chain uses TRBV9 and TRBJ2-4; D is possibly TRBD1 (5 bases). The CDR3 extends over 14 amino acids. Trimming removed 0 bases at V and 8 bases at J, with 12 bases between. Germline assignment: CDR1 SGDLS and CDR2 YYNGEE. This CDR3 reads CASSVATQGDIQYF. The CDR3 DNA sequence: TGTGCCAGCAGCGTAGCCACACAAGGGGACATTCAGTACTTC.

This clone was counted a few times. V gene TRBV7-9 combines with J gene TRBJ2-1; D is uncertain. Germline loops: CDR1 SEHNR, CDR2 FQNEAQ (reference sequence). The CDR3 extends over 13 amino acids. The ends were cut back, 1 base at V and 8 bases at J, with 9 bases in the middle. The chain's CDR3 is CASSLVRTDEQFF. The CDR3 DNA follows: TGTGCCAGCAGCTTAGTTCGTACGGATGAGCAGTTCTTC.

This rearrangement joins TRBV7-9 to TRBJ1-2; D is undetermined. V was shortened by 4 bases and J by 0 bases, with 12 bases between the two germline ends. The V gene's germline CDR1 is SEHNR and CDR2 FQNEAQ (reference sequence). This CDR3 spans 15 amino acids. DNA for the CDR3: TGTGCCAGCAGCTCACCGATACTAGCTAACTATGGCTACACCTTC. As protein: CASSSPILANYGYTF.

This chain uses TRBV6-1 with TRBJ2-2; 7 bases fit TRBD2. Looked up from germline, CDR1 is MNHNS and CDR2 is SASEGT. CDR3 size: 14 residues. The trim removed 6 bases at V and 4 bases at J, leaving 5 bases unmatched. For the CDR3, the DNA is TGTGCCAGCAGCGGACTAGTGGGCACCGGGGAGCTGTTTTTT. It codes for CASSGLVGTGELFF.

The chain links TRBV18 to TRBJ2-4; weak D call: TRBD2 (6 bases). Per the germline V gene, CDR1 is KGHSH and CDR2 is LQKENI. Trimming took 0 bases from V and 2 from J, leaving 11 bases between them. The CDR3 contains 16 residues. Here the CDR3 DNA reads TGTGCCAGCTCACCACCGGCAGGGAGGTCCAAAAACATTCAGTACTTC. Its protein product is CASSPPAGRSKNIQYF. Using reference TRBV18 and TRBJ2-4 for the parts outside the CDR3, the full variable domain is NAGVMQNPRHLVRRRGQEARLRCSPMKGHSHVYWYRQLPEEGLKFMVYLQKENIIDESGMPKERFSAEFPKEGPSILRIQQVVRGDSAAYFCASSPPAGRSKNIQYFGAGTRLSVL.

The rearrangement links TRBV28 to TRBJ2-5; 12 nucleotides agree with TRBD1. V dropped 4 bases and J dropped 6; count of bases not matched to a gene: 6. Germline V gene data show CDR1 as MDHEN and CDR2 as SYDVKM. This CDR3 has 15 residues. The CDR3 nucleotides read TGTGCCAGCAGTTCCTCGGGACAGGGGGCGAAGACCCAGTACTTC. This translates into CASSSSGQGAKTQYF. The whole variable domain, filled in from reference TRBV28 and TRBJ2-5, reads DVKVTQSSRYLVKRTGEKVFLECVQDMDHENMFWYRQDPGLGLRLIYFSYDVKMKEKGDIPEGYSVSREKKERFSLILESASTNQTSMYLCASSSSGQGAKTQYFGPGTRLLVL.

The chain's CDR3 is CASSLAGTGAIETQYF. CDR3 DNA sequence: TGTGCCAGCAGCTTGGCCGGGACAGGGGCTATAGAGACCCAGTACTTC. The chain combines TRBV5-6 with TRBJ2-5; 10 bases align to TRBD1. V shed 0 bases, J shed 4 bases, and the junction held 6 bases outside the gene matches. Germline CDR1 is SGHDT and CDR2 is YYEEEE. The CDR3 totals 16 residues.